Following are 30 T cell receptor beta chains from one sample sequenced in a study of blood T cell repertoires in COVID-19. Some clones are missing from TCRdb's copy, which holds only in-frame ones; the method was immunoSEQ multiplex PCR. In the table there are some 240,000 clones, around 85% of which are singletons. The specimen was peripheral blood. Every receptor here comes from an elderly woman with acute or convalescent COVID-19.

In this sample, this clone turned up a few times. The rearrangement joins TRBV12-3 or TRBV12-4 to TRBJ1-1; possible D gene TRBD1, 6 bases. With 5 bases removed from V and 5 bases from J, the gap between germline ends came to 12 bases. The CDR3 totals 13 residues. The CDR3 protein is CASSATGSTEAFF. CDR3 sequence (DNA): TGTGCCAGCAGTGCTACAGGGAGTACTGAAGCTTTCTTT.

This rearrangement joins TRBV3-1 (or the pseudogene TRBV3-2) to TRBJ1-1; no clear D gene. The CDR3 is made up of 14 amino acids. Germline lookup yields CDR1 LGHDT and CDR2 YNNKEL (reference sequence). Trimming shortened V by 4 bases and J by 4 bases, and 13 bases separated the two germline ends. The CDR3 DNA reads as TGTGCCAGCAGCCCCGACCAGGCTGGCACTGAAGCTTTCTTT. It specifies CASSPDQAGTEAFF.

The V call is TRBV5-1, the J call TRBJ2-5; 12 bases line up with TRBD2. Germline V gene sequence: CDR1 SGHRS, CDR2 YFSETQ. After removal of 3 bases from V and 7 bases from J, the junction contained 10 bases not matched to a gene. This CDR3 spans 16 amino acids. The CDR3 is CASSSGLAGPGGTQYF. Written as DNA, the CDR3 is TGCGCCAGCAGCTCCGGACTAGCGGGGCCAGGGGGGACCCAGTACTTC.

The rearrangement uses TRBV7-3 and TRBJ1-3; TRBD1 matches 7 bases. This CDR3 spans 16 amino acids. V was clipped by 2 bases and J by 4 bases; unmatched bases: 8. The germline gives CDR1 SGHTA, CDR2 FQGTGA. DNA for the CDR3: TGTGCCAGCAGCTTAGGGATATCGGGACAGGGAAACACCATATATTTT. Residues: CASSLGISGQGNTIYF.

This clone was recorded only once. The chain has TRBV18 and TRBJ2-5, with D tentatively TRBD2 (5 bases). Trimming shortened V by 3 bases and J by 1 base, and 9 bases separated the two germline ends. CDR3 length: 14 amino acids. Germline CDR1 is KGHSH and CDR2 is LQKENI. This CDR3 reads CASSPLDSQETQYF. In DNA, the CDR3 is TGTGCCAGCTCACCCCTGGACTCCCAAGAGACCCAGTACTTC.

The chain recombines TRBV5-1 with TRBJ1-6; possible D gene TRBD1, 5 bases. The CDR3 runs 16 residues. From germline, CDR1 is SGHRS and CDR2 YFSETQ. Trimming took 3 bases from V and 8 from J, leaving 18 bases between them. The chain's CDR3 is CASSSGSSAGDSPLHF. In nucleotides, the CDR3 is TGCGCCAGCAGCTCCGGGTCCAGTGCGGGGGATTCACCCCTCCACTTT.

The J gene is TRBJ2-3, the V gene TRBV24-1, with 9 bases matching TRBD1. The CDR3 sequence is 17 residues long. After removal of 0 bases from V and 3 bases from J, the junction contained 6 bases not matched to a gene. Germline values: CDR1 KGHDR, CDR2 SFDVKD. CDR3 region: CATSDLSGTGHTDTQYF. CDR3 DNA: TGTGCCACCAGTGATTTGTCCGGGACAGGGCATACAGATACGCAGTATTTT.

The V and J genes are TRBV2 and TRBJ1-5, with D uncertain. This CDR3 has 12 amino acids. Germline V gene sequence: CDR1 SNHLY, CDR2 FYNNEI. Trimming shortened V by 3 bases and J by 5 bases, and 5 bases separated the two germline ends. CDR3 coding DNA: TGTGCCAGCAGTGACCCGTATCAGCCCCAGCATTTT. It translates to CASSDPYQPQHF.

This chain uses TRBV27 with TRBJ1-2; 8 positions match TRBD1. The CDR3 consists of 16 residues. Losses at the gene ends were 5 bases for V and 4 bases for J; bases not matched to a gene: 12. Germline-derived CDR1 and CDR2 are MNHEY and SMNVEV (reference sequence). In DNA form, the CDR3 reads TGTGCCAGCAGTAGATCCCTCACAGGGGGAAGCTATGGCTACACCTTC. This encodes CASSRSLTGGSYGYTF.

In this sample, this clone turned up a few times. V is TRBV9 and J is TRBJ1-5, with TRBD1 matching 10 bases. The CDR3 has 14 residues. With 3 bases clipped from V and 6 bases from J, the junction kept 3 bases outside the gene matches. Per the germline V gene, CDR1 is SGDLS and CDR2 is YYNGEE. CDR3 amino acids: CASSATGGSQPQHF. The CDR3 bases are TGTGCCAGCAGCGCGACAGGGGGCTCTCAGCCCCAGCATTTT.

This clone came up once. This rearrangement joins TRBV5-1 to TRBJ1-1; no definite D call. From germline, CDR1 is SGHRS and CDR2 YFSETQ. Trimming removed 0 bases at V and 8 bases at J, with 11 bases between. This CDR3 has 13 residues. The CDR3 here is CASSLVANLEAFF. In DNA, the CDR3 is TGCGCCAGCAGCTTGGTGGCAAATTTAGAAGCTTTCTTT.

The chain joins TRBV28 to TRBJ2-7, with 7 bases that match TRBD1. Unmatched junction bases numbered 5, after V lost 6 bases and J lost 3 bases. Per germline, CDR1 MDHEN and CDR2 SYDVKM. This CDR3 is 13 amino acids long. The CDR3 nucleotides read TGTGCCAGCAGAAGAGGGACAGTCTACGAGCAGTACTTC. Protein: CASRRGTVYEQYF.

DNA of the CDR3: TGTGCCAGCAGCCAAGGGGAGGCAGGTCGGACAGGAAGATTCTATGGCTACACCTTC. Protein: CASSQGEAGRTGRFYGYTF. The J gene is TRBJ1-2, the V gene TRBV3-1 (or the pseudogene TRBV3-2); TRBD1 agrees at 7 bases. CDR3 length: 19 residues. V gave up 1 base and J gave up 4 bases; unmatched junction bases: 18. Germline CDR1 is LGHDT and CDR2 is YNNKEL (reference sequence).

The V call is TRBV6-4, the J call TRBJ1-1; D is uncertain. Germline V gene lookup returns CDR1 MRHNA and CDR2 SNTAGT. The CDR3 runs to 13 residues. V lost 3 bases and J 5 bases, leaving 10 bases between the germline ends. The CDR3 region is CASSDFGRTEAFF. CDR3 DNA sequence: TGTGCCAGCAGTGATTTCGGGAGAACTGAAGCTTTCTTT.

Note on this clone: This specimen includes other DNA sequences encoding the same CDR3. The chain is built from TRBV5-4 and TRBJ2-3, with D perhaps matching TRBD2 (5 bases). V was trimmed by 4 bases and J by 1 base, leaving 10 bases between them. The CDR3 is 14 residues long. From germline, CDR1 is SGHNT and CDR2 YYREEE (reference sequence). The CDR3 protein is CASSLAGGTDTQYF. The CDR3, as DNA: TGTGCCAGCAGCCTCGCCGGGGGCACAGATACGCAGTATTTT.

The genes are TRBV15 and TRBJ1-1; 8 nucleotides line up with TRBD1. With 5 bases clipped from V and 4 bases from J, the junction kept 9 bases outside the gene matches. Germline assignment: CDR1 LNHNV and CDR2 YYDKDF (reference sequence). The length of the CDR3 is 15 residues. CDR3 DNA sequence: TGTGCCACCAGCGCCAAAGGGGGGACAGGCACTGAAGCTTTCTTT. Translating gives CATSAKGGTGTEAFF.

This rearrangement joins TRBV6-5 to TRBJ2-1, with 9 nucleotides matching TRBD1. The CDR3 runs 15 residues. Per the germline V gene, CDR1 is MNHEY and CDR2 is SVGAGI. Trimming cost V 2 bases and J 9 bases; bases outside gene matches: 8. CDR3 DNA: TGTGCCAGCAGTTACGGCGGGACAGGGTTCGTTGAGCAGTTCTTC. It encodes CASSYGGTGFVEQFF.

The rearrangement joins TRBV5-1 to TRBJ1-6; D gene unclear. Trimming cost V 4 bases and J 10 bases, with 15 bases left between them. This CDR3 spans 14 amino acids. CDR1 and CDR2 (germline): SGHRS, YFSETQ. The CDR3 nucleotides read TGCGCCAGCAGCCGAGACGGGGAAGGGTCACCCCTCCACTTT. It specifies CASSRDGEGSPLHF.

On this clone itself: At one boundary the junction diverges from the germline segment, which might be a read error. This sequence joins TRBV27 and TRBJ2-7; 10 positions match TRBD1. The CDR3 consists of 14 residues. Germline CDR1 MNHEY, CDR2 SMNVEV (reference sequence). The CDR3 loop reads CASCRDRGSNEQYF. In DNA form, the CDR3 reads TGTGCCAGCTGTCGGGACAGGGGCTCCAACGAGCAGTACTTC.

CDR3 DNA sequence: TGCGCCAGCAGCCACACCGGGACAGGGGGCCTCGAGCAGTACTTC. Encoded protein: CASSHTGTGGLEQYF. The chain uses TRBV5-1 and TRBJ2-7, with 12 bases matching TRBD1. In germline, CDR1 is SGHRS, CDR2 YFSETQ. The CDR3 is made up of 15 amino acids. With 4 bases clipped from V and 6 bases from J, the junction kept 8 bases outside the gene matches.

The gene calls are TRBV7-9 and TRBJ2-2; tentatively, D is TRBD1 (6 bases). Germline values: CDR1 SEHNR, CDR2 FQNEAQ (reference sequence). The CDR3 loop spans 15 amino acids. Trimming took off 3 bases at V and 6 bases at J, with 14 bases between the two ends. CDR3 in amino acids: CASSLGDRRAGELFF. The CDR3 DNA follows: TGTGCCAGCAGCTTGGGAGACAGGCGGGCCGGGGAGCTGTTTTTT. The whole variable domain, filled in from reference TRBV7-9 and TRBJ2-2, reads DTGVSQNPRHKITKRGQNVTFRCDPISEHNRLYWYRQTLGQGPEFLTYFQNEAQLEKSRLLSDRFSAERPKGSFSTLEIQRTEQGDSAMYLCASSLGDRRAGELFFGEGSRLTVL.

The chain combines TRBV18 with TRBJ1-2; unclear D gene. Germline V gene data show CDR1 as KGHSH and CDR2 as LQKENI. The V end lost 2 bases, the J end lost 5 bases, and 12 bases lay between the germline ends. CDR3 length: 14 amino acids. CDR3 region: CASSPGQEPYGYTF. In DNA form, the CDR3 reads TGTGCCAGCTCACCAGGGCAGGAACCATATGGCTACACCTTC.

This chain joins TRBV18 and TRBJ2-7; D remains ambiguous. Germline assignment: CDR1 KGHSH and CDR2 LQKENI. The CDR3 has 13 amino acids. Trimming pared 4 bases from V and 0 bases from J, leaving 7 bases between. CDR3 sequence reads: CASSRDSSYEQYF. The DNA of the CDR3 is TGTGCCAGCTCACGCGACTCCTCCTACGAGCAGTACTTC.

The CDR3 region is CASSQEGSQGLQPQHF. DNA for the CDR3: TGCGCCAGCAGCCAAGAAGGCAGTCAGGGTCTACAGCCCCAGCATTTT. The chain is built from TRBV4-1 and TRBJ1-5, with TRBD1 as a possible D gene (5 bases). Germline CDR1 reads MGHRA; CDR2 reads YSYEKL. The CDR3 runs to 16 residues. Trimming took 0 bases from V and 7 from J, leaving 16 bases between them.

V gene TRBV5-5 combines with J gene TRBJ1-4; 10 bases are a match to TRBD1. After removal of 0 bases from V and 0 bases from J, the junction contained 5 bases not matched to a gene. Germline assignment: CDR1 SGHKS and CDR2 YYEKEE (reference sequence). The CDR3 contains 18 residues. The CDR3: CASSLAGQGRTTNEKLFF. The CDR3 region has the DNA TGTGCCAGCAGCTTGGCGGGACAGGGGCGTACAACTAATGAAAAACTGTTTTTT. The variable domain in full, completed from reference TRBV5-5 and TRBJ1-4, reads DAGVTQSPTHLIKTRGQQVTLRCSPISGHKSVSWYQQVLGQGPQFIFQYYEKEERGRGNFPDRFSARQFPNYSSELNVNALLLGDSALYLCASSLAGQGRTTNEKLFFGSGTQLSVL.

The gene calls are TRBV6-5 and TRBJ1-2, with 7 bases fitting TRBD1. Trimming removed 4 bases from V and 7 bases from J; junction bases left unmatched: 9. CDR3 length: 14 amino acids. Germline CDR1 MNHEY, CDR2 SVGAGI. CDR3 region: CASSSYRGIGGYTF. The CDR3 DNA reads TGTGCCAGCAGTTCTTACAGGGGTATAGGTGGCTACACCTTC.

This clone came up once. The rearrangement links TRBV3-1 (or the pseudogene TRBV3-2) to TRBJ2-3; no reliable D call. The V end lost 0 bases, the J end lost 1 base, and 8 bases lay between the germline ends. Germline lookup yields CDR1 LGHDT and CDR2 YNNKEL (reference sequence). This CDR3 region has 15 residues. CDR3 DNA sequence: TGTGCCAGCAGCCAAGATGGCAGCGGCACAGATACGCAGTATTTT. This codes for CASSQDGSGTDTQYF.

This clone came up once. V usage is TRBV18 and J usage is TRBJ2-5; 7 bases map to TRBD2. The J segment lost 0 bases and the V segment lost 1 base, leaving 8 bases of the junction unmatched. Germline CDR1 KGHSH, CDR2 LQKENI. The CDR3 length is 17 residues. CDR3 in DNA: TGTGCCAGCTCACCACTTACTAGCGATACGTACCAAGAGACCCAGTACTTC. Translation: CASSPLTSDTYQETQYF.

V gene TRBV9 combines with J gene TRBJ1-2; D may be TRBD1 (6 bases). CDR3 size: 14 residues. The V end lost 5 bases, the J end lost 7 bases, and 18 bases lay between the germline ends. The germline V gene encodes CDR1 SGDLS and CDR2 YYNGEE. CDR3 residues: CASSPSRGRGGYTF. The CDR3 nucleotides are TGTGCCAGCAGTCCGAGCAGGGGCCGTGGTGGCTACACCTTC.

The rearrangement joins TRBV5-1 to TRBJ2-5, with 10 bases matching TRBD2. The germline V gene has CDR1 SGHRS and CDR2 YFSETQ. V was clipped by 0 bases and J by 3 bases; unmatched bases: 8. The CDR3 extends over 17 amino acids. CDR3 region: CASSLAGVSGGKETQYF. For the CDR3, the DNA is TGCGCCAGCAGCTTGGCCGGGGTTAGCGGGGGGAAAGAGACCCAGTACTTC.